Reported below is one TCR beta chain. The data were taken from a study of PD-L1 blockade in urothelial cancer. Study context: At 3 weeks (second dose) and 6 weeks after starting treatment, blood was analyzed.

Regarding time point: peripheral blood 6 weeks after treatment start. The study collected 1 to 8 samples per patient, pretreatment and on-treatment. The CDR3 contains 14 residues. The V end lost 7 bases, the J end lost 4 bases, and 17 bases lay between the germline ends. Germline V gives CDR1 SQVTM, CDR2 ANQGSEA. Spike-ins of synthetic TCR analog templates went into each PCR. The protocol was immunoSEQ multiplex PCR, while the TCRdb copy is restricted to in-frame clones and leaves out a portion. This sample carries 120,000 or so clones, roughly 86% of them seen once, and the ten largest clones take roughly 2.3%.

The sample was PBMCs, taken around atezolizumab (anti-PD-L1) treatment. The rearrangement joins TRBV29-1 to TRBJ1-3; D not resolved. The TCR sequence derives from a man aged 45-65 years with urothelial cancer. The CDR3 nucleotides are TGCAGCGCTAACTCCCCCTCGGGAGGAAACACCATATATTTT. Translating gives CSANSPSGGNTIYF.